This T cell receptor (beta chain) was sequenced for a study of molecular identifiers for immune sequencing clone quantification. Study summary: Naive CD8 cell RNA, from around 20,000 or 100,000 cells, was split five ways in replicates, with four sequenced.

Whole-study findings and limits: Identical TCR molecules that share a barcode could lead to an underestimation of highly expanded clone sizes. Effector cells kept over 97% of their molecules in clones above 20 RNA copies, while naive cells kept under 1% there.

The CDR3 covers 12 residues. V was cut by 4 bases and J by 3 bases, with 8 bases left in between. Germline V gene data show CDR1 as SGHDT and CDR2 as YYEEEE. A word on this clonotype: Its antigen is undetermined.

Sorting defined naive CD8 T cells as CD8+CD4-CCR7+CD45RA+. One entry per CDR3 protein, called by TCRdb with MiXCR from the PCR reads. The top ten hold roughly 0.86% of the sample, which has 250,000 to 350,000 distinct CDR3 sequences, 20% to 25% seen once. The sequence was collected from a human donor in good health. Some libraries in this study had Jurkat cell RNA spiked in. V and J are TRBV5-6 and TRBJ2-7, with D possibly matching TRBD1 (5 bases). The sample consisted of naive CD8+ T cells from blood, with Jurkat cell RNA spiked in. As for subset: FACS-sorted CD8+CD4-CCR7+CD45RA+ naive T cells. The CDR3 coding sequence is TGTGCCAGCAGCGCCACAGGCTACGAGCAGTACTTC. Translating gives CASSATGYEQYF.